A single sample is the source of the 17 T cell receptor beta chains below, sequenced in a study of blood T cell repertoires in COVID-19. Profiling relied on immunoSEQ multiplex PCR, and the TCRdb table lists in-frame clones only, not all of them. The sample comprises around 70,000 clones, 65% to 90% of which are singletons, and approximately 40% rests with the top ten. Sequencing input: peripheral blood. These TCRs come from a man at least 80 years old with acute or convalescent COVID-19.

CDR3 nucleotides: TGTGCCAGCAGCGTTTCTAGCGGGAGTTACGATACGCAGTATTTT. Translation: CASSVSSGSYDTQYF. V gene TRBV2 combines with J gene TRBJ2-3; the match to TRBD2 covers 10 bases. Germline trimming cut 6 bases from V and 6 bases from J; bases unmatched to any gene: 9. This CDR3 is 15 amino acids long. CDR1 is SNHLY, CDR2 FYNNEI, per germline.

J is TRBJ1-1 and V is TRBV18; maybe TRBD1 (6 bases). Germline V gene data show CDR1 as KGHSH and CDR2 as LQKENI. CDR3 size: 14 residues. V lost 2 bases and J 6 bases, leaving 13 bases between the germline ends. The CDR3 DNA reads as TGTGCCAGCTCACCATCGGCAGGGGCCCCTGAAGCTTTCTTT. Its translation is CASSPSAGAPEAFF.

The J gene is TRBJ1-2, the V gene TRBV28; the D gene is possibly TRBD1 (6 bases). The V end was cut by 6 bases, the J end by 4 bases, with 18 bases between. In germline, CDR1 is MDHEN, CDR2 SYDVKM. The CDR3 consists of 15 residues. The DNA for the CDR3 is TGTGCCAGCAGCTTCAGCTTAGACAGGCCCTATGGCTACACCTTC. Translated, it gives CASSFSLDRPYGYTF.

This chain links TRBV6-2 or TRBV6-3 with TRBJ2-7, with 10 positions matching TRBD2. This CDR3 is built from 17 residues. Trimming cost V 2 bases and J 5 bases; bases outside gene matches: 12. The germline gives CDR1 MNHEY, CDR2 SVGEGT. This chain's CDR3 is CASSYAVGLAGVNEQYF. In DNA, the CDR3 is TGTGCCAGCAGTTACGCGGTTGGGCTAGCGGGAGTTAACGAGCAGTACTTC.

The rearrangement links TRBV11-2 to TRBJ2-5, with 10 bases that match TRBD1. Germline values: CDR1 SGHAT, CDR2 FQNNGV. The CDR3 length is 15 residues. The ends lost 7 bases at V and 4 bases at J; junction bases unmatched: 9. The CDR3 DNA reads TGTGCCAGCACCTATGGGACAGGGGTCGTAGAGACCCAGTACTTC. Encoded protein: CASTYGTGVVETQYF. Full variable domain (outside the CDR3, taken from reference TRBV11-2 and TRBJ2-5): EAGVAQSPRYKIIEKRQSVAFWCNPISGHATLYWYQQILGQGPKLLIQFQNNGVVDDSQLPKDRFSAERLKGVDSTLKIQPAKLEDSAVYLCASTYGTGVVETQYFGPGTRLLVL.

The chain links TRBV24-1 to TRBJ2-3; TRBD2 might be the D (5 bases). The CDR3 spans 13 residues. Germline-derived CDR1 and CDR2 are KGHDR and SFDVKD. V lost 10 bases to trimming and J lost 1 base, with 11 bases between them. The chain's CDR3 is CATDQAGTDTQYF. CDR3 nucleotide sequence: TGTGCCACAGACCAAGCGGGCACAGATACGCAGTATTTT.

The chain uses TRBV7-9 and TRBJ2-1; TRBD2 aligns across 12 bases. The ends lost 3 bases at V and 4 bases at J; junction bases unmatched: 13. Per the germline V gene, CDR1 is SEHNR and CDR2 is FQNEAQ (reference sequence). The CDR3 runs to 19 residues. The CDR3: CASSLGLVGLAGIYNEQFF. The CDR3 coding sequence is TGTGCCAGCAGCTTGGGACTCGTCGGACTAGCGGGGATATACAATGAGCAGTTCTTC.

The table lists this clone with a few counts. The chain uses TRBV5-5 and TRBJ2-7; D is perhaps TRBD1 (6 bases). The length of the CDR3 is 14 residues. Looked up from germline, CDR1 is SGHKS and CDR2 is YYEKEE (reference sequence). V lost 5 bases and J 0 bases, leaving 12 bases between the germline ends. CDR3 residues: CASSSQGSSYEQYF. Here the CDR3 DNA reads TGTGCCAGCAGTTCACAGGGAAGCTCCTACGAGCAGTACTTC.

V is TRBV30 and J is TRBJ2-3, with 7 bases matching TRBD1. The germline V gene encodes CDR1 GTSNPN and CDR2 SVGIG (reference sequence). V was clipped by 6 bases and J by 2 bases; unmatched bases: 8. The CDR3 loop spans 14 amino acids. The CDR3 DNA follows: TGTGCCTGCCAGACAGGGACCATCACAGATACGCAGTATTTT. Translation gives CACQTGTITDTQYF.

The rearrangement uses TRBV2 and TRBJ1-6, with unresolved D. The CDR3 spans 15 residues. Trimming cost V 4 bases and J 8 bases, with 15 bases left between them. CDR1 is SNHLY, CDR2 FYNNEI, per germline. CDR3 protein: CASSGSSPAYSPLHF. The DNA for the CDR3 is TGTGCCAGCAGTGGGAGTTCCCCGGCATATTCACCCCTCCACTTT.

The chain links TRBV18 to TRBJ1-5, with no clear D. Germline CDR1 and CDR2: KGHSH and LQKENI. The ends were cut back, 2 bases at V and 0 bases at J, with 14 bases in the middle. The CDR3 runs to 17 residues. DNA of the CDR3: TGTGCCAGCTCACCAACAGCCGGGAGATATAGCAATCAGCCCCAGCATTTT. Translation: CASSPTAGRYSNQPQHF. Full variable domain (outside the CDR3, taken from reference TRBV18 and TRBJ1-5): NAGVMQNPRHLVRRRGQEARLRCSPMKGHSHVYWYRQLPEEGLKFMVYLQKENIIDESGMPKERFSAEFPKEGPSILRIQQVVRGDSAAYFCASSPTAGRYSNQPQHFGDGTRLSIL.

The chain carries TRBV11-2 and TRBJ2-2, with 11 bases that match TRBD2. Germline lookup yields CDR1 SGHAT and CDR2 FQNNGV. V was clipped by 6 bases and J by 2 bases; unmatched bases: 5. The CDR3 has 16 residues. CDR3 sequence reads: CASRLAGGRNTGELFF. CDR3 nucleotides: TGTGCCAGCAGGCTAGCGGGGGGTCGAAACACCGGGGAGCTGTTTTTT.

The rearrangement uses TRBV18 and TRBJ1-4; 8 nucleotides match TRBD1. The CDR3 spans 16 residues. The ends lost 4 bases at V and 2 bases at J; junction bases unmatched: 6. CDR1 is KGHSH and CDR2 is LQKENI in the germline V gene. In DNA, the CDR3 is TGTGCCAGCTCACAACTTCAGGGGGCGACTAATGAAAAACTGTTTTTT. It translates to CASSQLQGATNEKLFF. Full variable domain (remainder filled in from reference TRBV18 and TRBJ1-4): NAGVMQNPRHLVRRRGQEARLRCSPMKGHSHVYWYRQLPEEGLKFMVYLQKENIIDESGMPKERFSAEFPKEGPSILRIQQVVRGDSAAYFCASSQLQGATNEKLFFGSGTQLSVL.

CDR3 sequence reads: CATERGPRTGELFF. CDR3 DNA sequence: TGTGCCACCGAGCGGGGGCCTAGAACCGGGGAGCTGTTTTTT. The chain links TRBV28 to TRBJ2-2; 8 bases align to TRBD2. The V gene's germline CDR1 is MDHEN and CDR2 SYDVKM. J was trimmed by 5 bases and V by 10 bases; bases with no gene match: 9. The CDR3 loop spans 14 amino acids.

This chain links TRBV24-1 with TRBJ1-2; TRBD1 matches 7 bases. The CDR3 is made up of 15 amino acids. Germline CDR1 reads KGHDR; CDR2 reads SFDVKD. The junction had 2 bases not matched to a gene; V was cut back by 0 bases and J by 2 bases. The CDR3 DNA follows: TGTGCCACCAGTGATTTGGAGGGGGCGAACTATGGCTACACCTTC. Encoded protein: CATSDLEGANYGYTF.

The chain combines TRBV19 with TRBJ2-3; 12 nucleotides agree with TRBD1. V lost 9 bases and J lost 5; bases outside the gene matches: 9. This CDR3 is 15 amino acids long. Looked up from germline, CDR1 is LNHDA and CDR2 is SQIVND (reference sequence). CDR3 in amino acids: CASDMGQGAEDTQYF. The CDR3 DNA is TGTGCCAGCGACATGGGACAGGGGGCAGAAGATACGCAGTATTTT.

The chain is built from TRBV3-1 (or the pseudogene TRBV3-2) and TRBJ2-2; TRBD2 might be the D (6 bases). Trimming took 4 bases from V and 0 from J, leaving 15 bases between them. The CDR3 spans 17 residues. Germline V gene sequence: CDR1 LGHDT, CDR2 YNNKEL (reference sequence). CDR3 in amino acids: CASSRPRGTANTGELFF. The CDR3, as DNA: TGTGCCAGCAGCCGCCCCCGGGGGACCGCGAACACCGGGGAGCTGTTTTTT.